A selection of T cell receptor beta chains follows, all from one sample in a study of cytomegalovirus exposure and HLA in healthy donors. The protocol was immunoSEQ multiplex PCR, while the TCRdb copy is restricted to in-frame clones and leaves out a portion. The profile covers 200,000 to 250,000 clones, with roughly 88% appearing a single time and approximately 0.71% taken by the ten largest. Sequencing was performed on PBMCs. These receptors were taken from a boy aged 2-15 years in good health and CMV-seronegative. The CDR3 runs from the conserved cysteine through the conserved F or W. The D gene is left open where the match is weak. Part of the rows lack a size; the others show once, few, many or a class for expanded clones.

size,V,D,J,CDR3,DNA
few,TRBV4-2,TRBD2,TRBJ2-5,CASSQDPSMGAGEETQYF,TGTGCCAGCAGCCAAGACCCCTCTATGGGAGCGGGGGAAGAGACCCAGTACTTC
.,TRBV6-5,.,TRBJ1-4,CASRKGVNNEKLFF,TGTGCCAGCAGAAAGGGGGTTAATAATGAAAAACTGTTTTTT
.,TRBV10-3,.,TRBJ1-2,CAISESQGYGYPF,TGTGCCATCAGTGAGTCACAGGGCTATGGCTACCCCTTC
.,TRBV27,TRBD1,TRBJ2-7,CASSPMPGRGHYEQYF,TGTGCCAGCAGTCCGATGCCTGGCAGGGGGCATTACGAGCAGTACTTC
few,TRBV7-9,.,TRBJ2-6,CASSSRQGANVLTF,TGTGCCAGCAGTTCCCGACAGGGGGCCAACGTCCTGACTTTC
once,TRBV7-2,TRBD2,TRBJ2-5,CASSFFLAGQETQYF,TGTGCCAGCAGCTTCTTTCTAGCGGGCCAAGAGACCCAGTACTTC
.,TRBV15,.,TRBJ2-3,CATSRDPSGSTDTQYF,TGTGCCACCAGCAGAGATCCAAGCGGGAGCACAGATACGCAGTATTTT
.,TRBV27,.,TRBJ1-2,CASSLSRVYGYTF,TGTGCCAGCAGTTTATCCAGGGTGTATGGCTACACCTTC
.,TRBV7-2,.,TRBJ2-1,CASSLTQGLSYNEQFF,TGTGCCAGCAGCTTGACCCAGGGCCTCTCCTACAATGAGCAGTTCTTC
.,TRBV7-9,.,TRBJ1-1,CAGEVRGASEAFF,TGTGCCGGGGAGGTTCGCGGGGCGAGTGAAGCTTTCTTT
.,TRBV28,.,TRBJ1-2,CASITREGYGYTF,TGTGCCAGCATAACCAGGGAGGGCTATGGCTACACCTTC
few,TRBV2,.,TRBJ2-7,CASSAWRDEQYF,TGTGCCAGCAGTGCCTGGAGGGACGAGCAGTACTTC
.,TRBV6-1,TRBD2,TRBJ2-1,CASSALLAGPSYNEQFF,TGTGCCAGCAGTGCCTTACTAGCGGGGCCCTCCTACAATGAGCAGTTCTTC
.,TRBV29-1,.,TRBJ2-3,CSVEQGSTSTDTQYF,TGCAGCGTTGAGCAGGGCAGTACTAGCACAGATACGCAGTATTTT
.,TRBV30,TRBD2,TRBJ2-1,CAWKFELTSGVYNEQFF,TGTGCCTGGAAGTTTGAATTAACTAGCGGGGTGTACAATGAGCAGTTCTTC
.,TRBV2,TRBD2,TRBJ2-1,CASRGLAGYNEQFF,TGTGCCAGCAGGGGACTAGCGGGGTACAATGAGCAGTTCTTC
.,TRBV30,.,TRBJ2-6,CAWTAGQRISGANVLTF,TGTGCCTGGACCGCAGGGCAACGGATTTCTGGGGCCAACGTCCTGACTTTC
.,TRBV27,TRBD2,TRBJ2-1,CASNLVGLAGSYNEQFF,TGTGCCAGCAATTTAGTAGGACTAGCGGGCTCCTACAATGAGCAGTTCTTC
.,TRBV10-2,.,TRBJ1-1,CASSDDSRDTTEAFF,TGCGCCAGCAGTGACGACTCCCGGGATACCACTGAAGCTTTCTTT
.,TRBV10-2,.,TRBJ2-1,CASIGERANEQFF,TGCGCCAGCATTGGGGAGAGGGCAAATGAGCAGTTCTTC
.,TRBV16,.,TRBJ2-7,CASSLQGPQYF,TGTGCCAGCAGCCTACAGGGACCGCAGTACTTC
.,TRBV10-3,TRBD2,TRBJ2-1,CGTSGGSSYNEQFF,TGTGGAACTAGCGGGGGCTCCTCCTACAATGAGCAGTTCTTC
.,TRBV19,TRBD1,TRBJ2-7,CASSWRGTGIYEQYF,TGTGCCAGTAGTTGGAGGGGGACAGGGATCTACGAGCAGTACTTC
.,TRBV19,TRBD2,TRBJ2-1,CASSTDSGRNEQFF,TGTGCCAGTAGTACCGATAGCGGGAGAAATGAGCAGTTCTTC
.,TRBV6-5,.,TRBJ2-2,CASSGVSTGELFF,TGTGCCAGCAGCGGGGTTTCGACCGGGGAGCTGTTTTTT
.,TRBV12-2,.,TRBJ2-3,CASRFPTTDTQYF,TGTGCAAGTCGCTTTCCTACCACAGATACGCAGTATTTT
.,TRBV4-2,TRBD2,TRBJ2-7,CASSQDGTSGYEQYF,TGTGCCAGCAGCCAAGATGGGACTAGCGGCTACGAGCAGTACTTC
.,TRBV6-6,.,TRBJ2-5,CASSYSMSEETQYF,TGTGCCAGCAGTTACTCGATGTCGGAAGAGACCCAGTACTTC
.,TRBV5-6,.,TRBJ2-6,CASSLLRQSSGANVLTF,TGTGCCAGCAGCTTGTTAAGACAGAGCTCTGGGGCCAACGTCCTGACTTTC
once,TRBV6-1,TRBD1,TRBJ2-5,CASSEASTGVQETQYF,TGTGCCAGCAGTGAAGCAAGCACAGGGGTCCAAGAGACCCAGTACTTC
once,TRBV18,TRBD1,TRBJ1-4,CASSPGGEKLFF,TGTGCCAGCTCCCCAGGGGGCGAAAAACTGTTTTTT
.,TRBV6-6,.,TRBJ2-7,CASSSQGGPYEQYF,TGTGCCAGCAGTAGCCAGGGAGGACCCTACGAGCAGTACTTC
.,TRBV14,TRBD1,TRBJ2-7,CASSLRQGAASYEQYF,TGTGCCAGCAGCCTACGACAGGGGGCTGCCTCCTACGAGCAGTACTTC
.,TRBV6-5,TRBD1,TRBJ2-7,CASSARDRHYEQYF,TGTGCCAGCAGCGCCCGGGACAGGCACTACGAGCAGTACTTC
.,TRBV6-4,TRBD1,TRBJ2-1,CASSDSPGQEPNEQFF,TGTGCCAGCAGTGACTCTCCTGGACAGGAGCCCAATGAGCAGTTCTTC
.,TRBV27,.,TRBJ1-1,CASSPSPSAPGTEAFF,TGTGCCAGCAGTCCTTCCCCCTCTGCTCCAGGCACTGAAGCTTTCTTT
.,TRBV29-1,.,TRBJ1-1,CSSGMNTEAFF,TGCAGCTCCGGGATGAACACTGAAGCTTTCTTT
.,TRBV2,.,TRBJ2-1,CASTYSGTDTYNEQFF,TGTGCCAGCACTTATAGCGGGACAGATACCTACAATGAGCAGTTCTTC
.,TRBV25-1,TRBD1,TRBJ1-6,CASASTGEVSPLHF,TGTGCCAGCGCCTCTACAGGGGAGGTTTCACCCCTCCACTTT
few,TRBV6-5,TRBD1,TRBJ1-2,CASSLRTGTYGYTF,TGTGCCAGCAGTTTAAGGACAGGAACCTATGGCTACACCTTC
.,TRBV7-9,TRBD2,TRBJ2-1,CASSLGLAGGPSSYNEQFF,TGTGCCAGCAGCTTAGGGCTAGCGGGGGGGCCGAGCTCCTACAATGAGCAGTTCTTC
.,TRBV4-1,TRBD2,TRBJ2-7,CASSPSGLAGGDEQYF,TGCGCCAGCAGCCCCAGCGGACTAGCGGGAGGGGACGAGCAGTACTTC
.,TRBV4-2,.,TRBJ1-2,CASSQASTFREANYGYTF,TGTGCCAGCAGCCAAGCCTCAACTTTCAGGGAAGCTAACTATGGCTACACCTTC
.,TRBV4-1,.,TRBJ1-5,CASSQAYNQPQHF,TGCGCCAGCAGCCAAGCCTACAATCAGCCCCAGCATTTT
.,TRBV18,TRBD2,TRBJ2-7,CASSLREREPLYEQYF,TGTGCCAGCTCACTACGGGAGCGGGAGCCTCTCTACGAGCAGTACTTC
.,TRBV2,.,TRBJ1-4,CASRELPTNEKLFF,TGTGCCAGCAGGGAGCTGCCAACTAATGAAAAACTGTTTTTT
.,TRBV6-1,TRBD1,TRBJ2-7,CASSGLAGTAHYEQYF,TGTGCCAGCAGTGGCCTAGCCGGGACAGCCCATTACGAGCAGTACTTC